The T cell receptor (beta chain) described here comes from a study of T-cell reconstitution after alpha-beta-depleted transplantation in children. The CDR3 is 16 amino acids. Per the germline V gene, CDR1 is SEHNR and CDR2 is FQNEAQ (reference sequence). The V gene lost 5 bases and the J gene lost 9 bases, with 23 bases spanning the gap. Unique molecular identifiers featured in how the TCRbeta library was prepared. One entry per CDR3 protein results from TCRdb running MiXCR on the PCR reads. The table shows some 550,000 distinct CDR3 sequences, with about 23% occurring only once. The TCR originated in a boy in the first two years of life who had a stem cell transplant for acute myeloid leukemia, so the T cells may come from the graft donor. Sequencing was performed on PBMCs, mostly from graft donor cells, taken 360 days after TCRalphabeta/CD19-depleted stem cell transplant. The chain has TRBV7-9 and TRBJ2-1; maybe TRBD1 (6 bases). The chain's CDR3 is CASSPRAGARVREQFF. The CDR3 DNA is TGTGCCAGCAGCCCCCGCGCAGGGGCAAGGGTCCGTGAGCAGTTCTTC.